These 7 T cell receptor beta chains were all obtained from the same sample, sequenced in a study of T cells in Graves' hyperthyroidism and ophthalmopathy. Researchers took RNA transcripts and amplified the TCR beta CDR3 regions from them. Using the HTBI primer set, a first-round RT-PCR was run on the TCR CDR3. In TCRdb, the multiplex PCR reads were re-called with MiXCR into one record per CDR3 protein. Counted here are some 210,000 distinct CDR3 sequences, roughly a sixth occurring once; the ten biggest clones make up 50%. The sample taken for sequencing was blood. These receptors were obtained from a man aged 45-65 years with Graves' hyperthyroidism.

This clonotype was observed a few times. The chain recombines TRBV12-5 with TRBJ1-3; D is unresolved. V was pared by 5 bases and J by 2 bases, with 16 bases between. Germline lookup yields CDR1 LGHNT and CDR2 FRNRAP. CDR3 length: 16 residues. The CDR3 coding sequence is TGTGCTAGTGGTATAGGAACAGCTACCGCTGGAAACACCATATATTTT. Translation gives CASGIGTATAGNTIYF.

This sequence joins TRBV14 and TRBJ2-5, with 9 bases that match TRBD2. In germline, CDR1 is SGHDN, CDR2 FVKESK. The CDR3 spans 17 residues. V gave up 0 bases and J gave up 5 bases; unmatched junction bases: 10. The CDR3, as DNA: TGTGCCAGCAGCCAAGAGGACCGCGGGAGGGCCCCCGAGACCCAGTACTTC. Its translation is CASSQEDRGRAPETQYF.

This clonotype was counted a few times. The rearrangement joins TRBV12-3 or TRBV12-4 to TRBJ2-3; 7 bases are a match to TRBD1. J was trimmed by 2 bases and V by 5 bases; bases with no gene match: 10. The CDR3 length is 16 residues. The CDR3 is CASSHRTGGPTDTQYF. DNA of the CDR3: TGTGCCAGCAGTCATCGGACAGGCGGGCCCACAGATACGCAGTATTTT.

The chain has TRBV28 and TRBJ1-5; no definite D call. Germline V gives CDR1 MDHEN, CDR2 SYDVKM. This CDR3 has 15 amino acids. Trimming shortened V by 6 bases and J by 2 bases, and 14 bases separated the two germline ends. As DNA, the CDR3 is TGTGCCAGCAGCGGCCTAGTAAATGGCAATCAGCCCCAGCATTTT. Protein sequence: CASSGLVNGNQPQHF.

This clonotype was detected many times. The CDR3 region has the DNA TGCAGTGCTAGAGATCTGACTAGCGGGAATGAGCAGTTCTTC. Residues: CSARDLTSGNEQFF. The chain carries TRBV20-1 and TRBJ2-1; TRBD2 matches 10 bases. This CDR3 has 14 residues. The V segment lost 0 bases and the J segment 7 bases; nucleotides outside the gene matches: 3. CDR1 is DFQATT, CDR2 SNEGSKA, per germline (reference sequence).

This clonotype has a handful of counts. This sequence joins TRBV19 and TRBJ2-3; TRBD2 matches 13 bases. The V and J ends lost 6 bases and 0 bases, in that order; junction bases with no gene match: 3. Germline V gene sequence: CDR1 LNHDA, CDR2 SQIVND (reference sequence). The CDR3 is made up of 16 amino acids. CDR3 sequence: CASSRLAGGSTDTQYF. The CDR3 DNA reads as TGTGCCAGTAGCAGACTAGCGGGAGGAAGCACAGATACGCAGTATTTT.

This clonotype occurred a few times. The V call is TRBV6-2 or TRBV6-3, the J call TRBJ2-2; maybe TRBD2 (6 bases). CDR3 length: 14 residues. CDR1 is MNHEY, CDR2 SVGEGT, per germline. V was pared by 5 bases and J by 5 bases, with 12 bases between. Here the CDR3 reads CASSRSGLTGELFF. The CDR3 bases are TGTGCCAGCAGTAGGTCGGGACTGACCGGGGAGCTGTTTTTT.